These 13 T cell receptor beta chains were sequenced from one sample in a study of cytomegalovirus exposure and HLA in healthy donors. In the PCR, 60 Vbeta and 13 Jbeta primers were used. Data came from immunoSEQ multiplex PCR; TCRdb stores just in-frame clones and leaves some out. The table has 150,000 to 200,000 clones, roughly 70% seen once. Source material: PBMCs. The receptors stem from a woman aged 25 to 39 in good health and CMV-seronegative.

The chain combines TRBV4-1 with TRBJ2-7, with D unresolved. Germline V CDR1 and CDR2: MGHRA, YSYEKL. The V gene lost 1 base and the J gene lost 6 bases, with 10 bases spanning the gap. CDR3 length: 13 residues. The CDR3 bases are TGCGCCAGCAGCCAAGGCTCAGGATTCGAGCAGTACTTC. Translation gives CASSQGSGFEQYF.

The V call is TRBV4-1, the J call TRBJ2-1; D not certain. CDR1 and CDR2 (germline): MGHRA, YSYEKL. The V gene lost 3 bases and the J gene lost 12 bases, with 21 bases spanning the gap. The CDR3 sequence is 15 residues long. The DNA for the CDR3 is TGCGCCAGCAGCCATCAGGCGAATCAAAACGCCGTGCAGTTCTTC. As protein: CASSHQANQNAVQFF.

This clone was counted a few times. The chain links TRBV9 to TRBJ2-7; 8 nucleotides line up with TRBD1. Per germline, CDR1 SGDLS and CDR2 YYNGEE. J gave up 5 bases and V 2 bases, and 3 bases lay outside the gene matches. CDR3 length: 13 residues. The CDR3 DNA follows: TGTGCCAGCAGCGTCACGGACAGGGACGAGCAGTACTTC. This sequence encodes CASSVTDRDEQYF.

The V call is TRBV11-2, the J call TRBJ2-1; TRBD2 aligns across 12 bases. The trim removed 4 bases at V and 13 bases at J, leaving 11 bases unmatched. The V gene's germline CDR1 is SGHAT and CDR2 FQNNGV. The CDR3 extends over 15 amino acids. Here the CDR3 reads CASSSGLAGPYFQFF. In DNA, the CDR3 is TGTGCCAGCAGCTCCGGACTAGCGGGACCGTACTTCCAGTTCTTC.

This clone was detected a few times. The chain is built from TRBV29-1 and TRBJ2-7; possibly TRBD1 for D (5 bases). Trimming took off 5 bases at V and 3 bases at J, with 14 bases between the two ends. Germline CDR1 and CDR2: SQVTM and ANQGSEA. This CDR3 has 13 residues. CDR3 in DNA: TGCAGCGTTTCCCAGGGAAGAAACTACGAGCAGTACTTC. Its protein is CSVSQGRNYEQYF.

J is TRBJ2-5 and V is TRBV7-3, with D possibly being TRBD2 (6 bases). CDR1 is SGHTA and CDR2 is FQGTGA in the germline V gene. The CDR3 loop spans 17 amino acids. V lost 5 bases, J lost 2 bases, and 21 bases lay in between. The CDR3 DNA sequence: TGTGCCAGCAGCCCCTATGGGGGGACGGGAGCGCAAGAGACCCAGTACTTC. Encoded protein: CASSPYGGTGAQETQYF.

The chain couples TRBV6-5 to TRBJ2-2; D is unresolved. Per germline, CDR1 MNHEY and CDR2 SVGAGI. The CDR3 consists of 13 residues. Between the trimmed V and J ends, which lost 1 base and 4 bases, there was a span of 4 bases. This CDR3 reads CASSYYSTGELFF. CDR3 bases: TGTGCCAGCAGTTACTACTCCACCGGGGAGCTGTTTTTT.

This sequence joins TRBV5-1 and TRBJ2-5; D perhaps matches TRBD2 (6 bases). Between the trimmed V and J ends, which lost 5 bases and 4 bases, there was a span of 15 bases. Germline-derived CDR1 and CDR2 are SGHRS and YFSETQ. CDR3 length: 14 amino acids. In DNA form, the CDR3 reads TGCGCCAGCAGAAAGGGCTACGGGGGAGAGACCCAGTACTTC. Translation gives CASRKGYGGETQYF.

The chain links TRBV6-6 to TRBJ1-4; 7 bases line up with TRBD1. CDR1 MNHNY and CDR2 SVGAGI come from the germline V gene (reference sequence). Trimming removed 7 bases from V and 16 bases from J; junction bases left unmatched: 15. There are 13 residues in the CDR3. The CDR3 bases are TGTGCCAGCACCTCCGGGGGAGGACAGGTTCCGTTTTTT. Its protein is CASTSGGGQVPFF.

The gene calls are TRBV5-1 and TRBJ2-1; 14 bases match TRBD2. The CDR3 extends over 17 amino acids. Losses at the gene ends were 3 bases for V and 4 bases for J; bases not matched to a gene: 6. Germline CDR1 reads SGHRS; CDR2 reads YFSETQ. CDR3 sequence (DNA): TGCGCCAGCAGCTGGGGACTAGCGGGGGCCTTTTACAATGAGCAGTTCTTC. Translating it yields CASSWGLAGAFYNEQFF.

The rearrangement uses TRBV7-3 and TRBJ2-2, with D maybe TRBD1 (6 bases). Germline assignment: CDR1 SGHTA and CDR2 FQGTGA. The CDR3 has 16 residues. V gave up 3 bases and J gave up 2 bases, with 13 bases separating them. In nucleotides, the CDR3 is TGTGCCAGCAGCTTTACCGGGACACTAAACACCGGGGAGCTGTTTTTT. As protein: CASSFTGTLNTGELFF.

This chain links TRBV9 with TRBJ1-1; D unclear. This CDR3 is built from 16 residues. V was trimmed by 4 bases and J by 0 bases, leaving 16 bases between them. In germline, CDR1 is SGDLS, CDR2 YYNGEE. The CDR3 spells CASSPAIGYLNTEAFF. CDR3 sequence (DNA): TGTGCCAGCAGCCCCGCCATCGGGTACCTGAACACTGAAGCTTTCTTT.

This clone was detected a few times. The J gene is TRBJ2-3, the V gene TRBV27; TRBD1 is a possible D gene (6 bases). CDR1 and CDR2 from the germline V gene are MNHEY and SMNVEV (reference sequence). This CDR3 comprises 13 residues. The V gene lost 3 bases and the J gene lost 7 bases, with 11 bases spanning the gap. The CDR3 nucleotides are TGTGCCAGCAGTTTTGGGACACCCAATACGCAGTATTTT. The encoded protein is CASSFGTPNTQYF.